One TCR beta chain is described in this entry. Its antigen is unidentified. The data were obtained in a study of T-cell reconstitution after alpha-beta-depleted transplantation in children. The CDR3 is made up of 16 amino acids. Trimming removed 5 bases from V and 7 bases from J; junction bases left unmatched: 9. CDR1 is MNHEY and CDR2 is SMNVEV in the germline V gene (reference sequence). Molecular barcoding with unique molecular identifiers was used for the TCRbeta library. MiXCR, applied by TCRdb to the PCR reads, yields one record per CDR3 protein. Of about 250,000 distinct CDR3 sequences listed, 20% to 30% are singletons. Study-level findings and limits: Two months or so post-transplant, alpha-beta T cells reportedly derived from several hundred expanded graft clones. It was newly produced T cells that mostly accounted for T-cell counts and diversity one year after transplant. High day-60 TCRbeta diversity in some patients came from surviving recipient T cells and thymic progenitors.

V usage is TRBV27 and J usage is TRBJ2-3, with TRBD2 identical over 13 bases. The receptor's source is a female patient between 2 and 15 years old who had a stem cell transplant for congenital amegakaryocytic thrombocytopenia, so the T cells may come from the graft donor. Sequencing was performed on PBMCs, mostly from graft donor cells, taken 360 days after TCRalphabeta/CD19-depleted stem cell transplant. CDR3 residues: CASSLTGTSGTHTQYF. In DNA form, the CDR3 reads TGTGCCAGCAGTCTCACCGGGACTAGCGGGACCCATACGCAGTATTTT.